The entry below gives a single T cell receptor (beta chain) sequence along with its context. This entry comes from a study of CD4 and CD8 cells across lung adenocarcinoma regions. The patients had localized lung adenocarcinoma, a non-small cell subtype. MiXCR was run by TCRdb on the PCR reads, yielding one entry per CDR3 protein. The table lists approximately 3,100 distinct CDR3 sequences, about 62% of them singletons. Sequencing input: CD8+ T cells from the margin of a lung tumor. The sequence came from a female donor with lung adenocarcinoma. The CD4 and CD8 labels of this study may be unreliable.

The CDR3 bases are TGCGCCAGCAGCTTGGGGCCGGCGGGCGGCTACACCTTC. Amino acid sequence: CASSLGPAGGYTF. The J gene is TRBJ1-2, the V gene TRBV5-1; D is unclear. Germline V CDR1 and CDR2: SGHRS, YFSETQ. Trimming took off 0 bases at V and 8 bases at J, with 11 bases between the two ends. The CDR3 covers 13 residues.